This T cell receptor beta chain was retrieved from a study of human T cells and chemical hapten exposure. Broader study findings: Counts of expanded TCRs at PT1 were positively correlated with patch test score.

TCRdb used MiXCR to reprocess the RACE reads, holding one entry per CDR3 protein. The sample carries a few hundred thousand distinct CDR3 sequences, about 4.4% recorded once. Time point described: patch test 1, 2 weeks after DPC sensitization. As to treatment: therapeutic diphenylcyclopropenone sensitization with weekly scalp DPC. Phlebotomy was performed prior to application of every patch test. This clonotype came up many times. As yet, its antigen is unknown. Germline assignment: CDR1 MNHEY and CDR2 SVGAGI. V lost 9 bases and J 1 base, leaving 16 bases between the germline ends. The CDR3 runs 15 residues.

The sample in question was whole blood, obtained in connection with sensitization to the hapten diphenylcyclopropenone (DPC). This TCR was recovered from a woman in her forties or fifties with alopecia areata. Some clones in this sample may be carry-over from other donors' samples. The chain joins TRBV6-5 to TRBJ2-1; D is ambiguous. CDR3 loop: CASLELRGSYNEQFF. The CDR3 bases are TGTGCCAGTCTTGAATTGCGTGGGTCCTACAATGAGCAGTTCTTC.